This passage covers 20 T cell receptor beta chains from one sample sequenced in a study of T cell clonality in common variable immunodeficiency. Sequenced by immunoSEQ multiplex PCR; TCRdb stores in-frame clones only, minus some. This table holds tens of thousands of clones with no singletons; the top ten claim about an eighth. Sequencing was carried out using peripheral blood mononuclear cells. The receptors here all came from a person aged 18 to 70 in good health.

This clone showed up many times. The DNA ends 3 residues before the CDR3 does, and the rest of the CDR3 is filled in from the germline J gene. V gene TRBV28 combines with J gene TRBJ2-7; TRBD1 agrees at 8 bases. The CDR3 spans 15 residues. Germline loops: CDR1 MDHEN, CDR2 SYDVKM. V was pared by 1 base and J by 0 bases, with 2 bases of the junction left unmatched. CDR3 bases read: TGTGCCAGCAGTTTATTGGGACAGGCCTCCTACGAG. Its protein is CASSLLGQASYE. The complete CDR3 reads CASSLLGQASYEQYF.

Comments on this clone: A read error may account for a junction end that differs from germline. The read halts 3 residues ahead of the CDR3 end, with the missing end drawn from the germline J gene. The sample contains more than one DNA sequence encoding this CDR3. This sequence joins TRBV7-9 and TRBJ2-7; no reliable D call. CDR1 SEHNR and CDR2 FQNEAQ come from the germline V gene (reference sequence). The CDR3 is 13 amino acids. The CDR3 is CASSFLAGYEQYF. CDR3 DNA (partial): TGCGCCAGCAGCTTTCTTGCCGGCTACGAG.

This clone was detected ten times or more. The read halts 3 residues ahead of the CDR3 end, with the missing end drawn from the germline J gene. V is TRBV20-1 and J is TRBJ1-2; 11 nucleotides align to TRBD1. Germline-derived CDR1 and CDR2 are DFQATT and SNEGSKA (reference sequence). This CDR3 region has 16 residues. J gave up 4 bases and V 0 bases, and 7 bases lay outside the gene matches. The DNA read from the CDR3 is TGCAGTGCTAGAGATCCAGGGGGACAGGGGGGCTATGGC. Translated: CSARDPGGQGGYG. The full CDR3 reads CSARDPGGQGGYGYTF.

With respect to this clone: A read error may produce the germline difference seen at one junction end. The CDR3 end lies 3 residues beyond the end of the read and is filled in from the germline J gene. The chain carries TRBV2 and TRBJ1-5; D call uncertain. From germline, CDR1 is SNHLY and CDR2 FYNNEI. CDR3 length: 14 amino acids. The chain's CDR3 is CANSAPDLGQPQHF. The CDR3 bases that were read are TGTGCCAACAGTGCCCCCGACTTGGGTCAGCCC.

Ten or more counts support this clone. The CDR3 end lies 3 residues beyond the end of the read and is filled in from the germline J gene. The V call is TRBV6-2 or TRBV6-3, the J call TRBJ1-2; TRBD1 might be the D (6 bases). The V gene lost 6 bases and the J gene lost 1 base, with 9 bases spanning the gap. The CDR3 runs 13 residues. Germline V gene lookup returns CDR1 MNHEY and CDR2 SVGEGT. CDR3 bases read: TGTGCCAGCAGACCGGACAGTAACTATGGC. This codes for CASRPDSNYG. The full CDR3 protein is CASRPDSNYGYTF.

This clone was seen repeatedly, ten times or more. The read ends 3 residues early relative to the CDR3; the germline J gene fills the gap. The chain recombines TRBV11-2 with TRBJ2-5; D is perhaps TRBD1 (5 bases). CDR1 is SGHAT, CDR2 FQNNGV, per germline. The CDR3 covers 13 residues. The V end lost 5 bases, the J end lost 4 bases, and 11 bases lay between the germline ends. The CDR3 DNA, read in part, is TGTGCCAGCAGCCAAGGGGTTGGAGAGACC. Protein: CASSQGVGET. Given in full, the CDR3 is CASSQGVGETQYF.

This clone has a count of ten or more. The read ends 3 residues before the CDR3 terminus; that terminus is restored from the germline J gene. The gene calls are TRBV7-3 and TRBJ1-1, with TRBD1 as a possible D gene (5 bases). Trimming pared 5 bases from V and 4 bases from J, leaving 23 bases between. The CDR3 runs to 17 residues. CDR1 is SGHTA and CDR2 is FQGTGA in the germline V gene. CDR3: CASSLHPRMTGGTEAFF. CDR3 DNA, as far as it was read: TGTGCCAGCAGCCTCCACCCGAGGATGACGGGGGGCACTGAA. Full variable domain (outside the CDR3, taken from reference TRBV7-3 and TRBJ1-1): GAGVSQTPSNKVTEKGKYVELRCDPISGHTALYWYRQSLGQGPEFLIYFQGTGAADDSGLPNDRFFAVRPEGSVSTLKIQRTERGDSAVYLCASSLHPRMTGGTEAFFGQGTRLTVV.

In its sample, this clone was seen a few times. The missing CDR3 end, 3 residues past where the read stops, is filled in from the germline J gene. The chain recombines TRBV18 with TRBJ2-7, with TRBD1 as a possible D gene (5 bases). The CDR3 runs 14 residues. The ends were cut back, 5 bases at V and 3 bases at J, with 14 bases in the middle. Germline CDR1 is KGHSH and CDR2 is LQKENI. Here the CDR3 reads CASSTTQDGYEQYF. CDR3 DNA (partial): TGTGCCAGCTCAACCACACAGGATGGCTACGAG.

This clone has only a few counts. Read sequence stops 3 residues before the CDR3 end, and the germline J gene provides the missing end. The chain employs TRBV13 and TRBJ2-7; 9 bases are a match to TRBD2. The CDR3 has 16 amino acids. Germline CDR1 and CDR2: PRHDT and FYEKMQ (reference sequence). Losses at the gene ends were 2 bases for V and 5 bases for J; bases not matched to a gene: 10. The part of the CDR3 DNA that was read is TGTGCCAGCAGCTTATTTACGCGCGGGGGGGAGGACGAG. Protein product: CASSLFTRGGEDE. The whole CDR3 is CASSLFTRGGEDEQYF.

In this sample, this clone turned up a few times. Sequencing ends 3 residues short of the CDR3 end; the germline J gene provides the rest. The genes are TRBV6-4 and TRBJ2-5; D call uncertain. The germline V gene has CDR1 MRHNA and CDR2 SNTAGT. The CDR3 runs to 13 residues. Trimming took 4 bases from V and 1 from J, leaving 7 bases between them. CDR3 in amino acids: CASSAQVQETQYF. The DNA read from the CDR3 is TGTGCCAGCAGTGCCCAGGTCCAAGAGACC.

With respect to this clone: Coverage ceases 3 residues before the CDR3 finishes, and the germline J gene fills in the end. The V call is TRBV7-9, the J call TRBJ2-2; no clear D. CDR1 SEHNR and CDR2 FQNEAQ come from the germline V gene (reference sequence). This CDR3 comprises 14 residues. CDR3 DNA (partial): TGTGCCACCCCTGGAGCTGCAACTAATGAAAAG. It encodes CATPGAATNEK. The entire CDR3 sequence reads CATPGAATNEKLFF.

This clone was counted many times. Sequencing ends 3 residues short of the CDR3 end; the germline J gene provides the rest. The V gene is TRBV13, the J gene TRBJ2-7, with D possibly matching TRBD1 (5 bases). CDR1 and CDR2 from the germline V gene are PRHDT and FYEKMQ (reference sequence). The CDR3 loop spans 15 amino acids. The V end was cut by 5 bases, the J end by 3 bases, with 17 bases between. The sequenced CDR3 bases are TGTGCCAGCAGCCTCCTGCGTGTAGGGGACTACGAG. As protein: CASSLLRVGDYE. The whole CDR3 protein reads CASSLLRVGDYEQYF.

Regarding this clone: With the read ending 3 residues before the CDR3 end, the germline J gene is used to fill in that end. J is TRBJ2-2 and V is TRBV2; maybe TRBD1 (5 bases). The germline CDR1 and CDR2 sequences are SNHLY and FYNNEI. Trimming stripped 6 bases from V and 5 bases from J, with 10 bases between. The CDR3 runs to 13 residues. The CDR3 sequence: CASRETVTGELFF. The part of the CDR3 DNA that was read is TGTGCCAGCAGGGAGACAGTTACCGGGGAG.

This clone was detected many times. The read falls 3 residues short of the CDR3 end, and the missing part is taken from the germline J gene. The chain uses TRBV20-1 and TRBJ1-2; D gene uncertain. Trimming took off 3 bases at V and 2 bases at J, with 7 bases between the two ends. The length of the CDR3 is 12 residues. Germline V gene sequence: CDR1 DFQATT, CDR2 SNEGSKA (reference sequence). The covered CDR3 bases are TGCAGTGCTAGGGGCAGGAACTATGGC. This encodes CSARGRNYG. The complete CDR3 protein is CSARGRNYGYTF.

This clone has at least ten counts. The CDR3 extends 3 residues past the end of the read, so its final part is completed from the germline J gene. The chain has TRBV29-1 and TRBJ1-2; a possible D gene is TRBD1 (5 bases). Germline CDR1 SQVTM, CDR2 ANQGSEA. V lost 6 bases to trimming and J lost 7 bases, with 21 bases between them. This CDR3 contains 14 residues. The CDR3 loop reads CSVAQSGRVGGYTF. Incomplete CDR3 DNA: TGCAGCGTCGCTCAGTCGGGCAGGGTAGGTGGC.

In its sample, this clone was seen a few times. CDR3 loop: CASSLDLSSYNEQFF. The sequenced CDR3 bases are TGTGCCAGCTCTCTTGACTTAAGCTCCTACAATGAG. The chain links TRBV18 to TRBJ2-1; no definite D call. The read falls 3 residues short of the CDR3 end, and the missing part is taken from the germline J gene. Trimming left V 6 bases short and J 0 bases short, with 12 bases between. CDR1 KGHSH and CDR2 LQKENI come from the germline V gene. CDR3 length: 15 residues.

As to this clone: The read comes to an end 3 residues before the CDR3 does, leaving the germline J gene to fill in the end. The rearrangement links TRBV7-6 to TRBJ2-2, with D perhaps matching TRBD2 (5 bases). CDR3 length: 15 residues. Germline V gene data show CDR1 as SGHVS and CDR2 as FNYEAQ. Between the trimmed V and J ends, which lost 1 base and 6 bases, there was a span of 12 bases. The CDR3 reads CASSLVTPGAGELFF. The sequenced CDR3 bases are TGTGCCAGCAGCTTAGTTACCCCCGGGGCCGGGGAG. Full variable domain (outside the CDR3, taken from reference TRBV7-6 and TRBJ2-2): GAGVSQSPRYKVTKRGQDVALRCDPISGHVSLYWYRQALGQGPEFLTYFNYEAQQDKSGLPNDRFSAERPEGSISTLTIQRTEQRDSAMYRCASSLVTPGAGELFFGEGSRLTVL.

This clone has ten or more counts. The read terminates 3 residues before the CDR3 end, so the remaining end is supplied by the germline J gene. The chain employs TRBV7-9 and TRBJ2-7; unclear D gene. The ends were cut back, 1 base at V and 2 bases at J, with 9 bases in the middle. The CDR3 has 14 amino acids. Per germline, CDR1 SEHNR and CDR2 FQNEAQ (reference sequence). CDR3 sequence: CASSLGFVTYEQYF. CDR3 DNA (partial): TGTGCCAGCAGCTTAGGTTTTGTCACCTACGAG.

The table lists this clone with many counts. The read stops 3 residues short of the end of the CDR3; the missing end is completed from the germline J gene. The genes are TRBV12-3 or TRBV12-4 and TRBJ1-4; 8 positions agree with TRBD1. The length of the CDR3 is 14 residues. V was clipped by 7 bases and J by 4 bases; unmatched bases: 5. The CDR3 loop reads CASNRDRNNEKLFF. The part of the CDR3 DNA that was read is TGTGCCAGCAACCGGGACAGGAATAATGAAAAA.

This clone was seen many times. The read stops 3 residues short of the end of the CDR3; the missing end is completed from the germline J gene. V is TRBV6-1 and J is TRBJ1-1; D unclear. V was trimmed by 4 bases and J by 6 bases, leaving 12 bases between them. The CDR3 runs to 13 residues. Looked up from germline, CDR1 is MNHNS and CDR2 is SASEGT. The DNA read from the CDR3 is TGTGCCAGCAGTGTCCAACAGTGGGCTGAA. Translating it yields CASSVQQWAE. The full CDR3 reads CASSVQQWAEAFF.